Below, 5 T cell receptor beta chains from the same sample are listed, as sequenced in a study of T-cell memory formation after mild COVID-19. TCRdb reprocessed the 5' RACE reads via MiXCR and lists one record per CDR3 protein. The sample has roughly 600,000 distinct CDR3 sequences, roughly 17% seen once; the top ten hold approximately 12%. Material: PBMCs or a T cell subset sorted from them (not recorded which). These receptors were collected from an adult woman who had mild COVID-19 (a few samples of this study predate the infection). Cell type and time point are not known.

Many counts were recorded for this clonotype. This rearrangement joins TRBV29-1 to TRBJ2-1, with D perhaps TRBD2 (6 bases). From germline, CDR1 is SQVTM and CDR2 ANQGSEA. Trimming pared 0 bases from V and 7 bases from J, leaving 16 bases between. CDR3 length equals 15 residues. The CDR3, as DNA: TGCAGCGTTGAAGATCTGTCAGGGAGGATGAATGAGCAGTTCTTC. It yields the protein CSVEDLSGRMNEQFF.

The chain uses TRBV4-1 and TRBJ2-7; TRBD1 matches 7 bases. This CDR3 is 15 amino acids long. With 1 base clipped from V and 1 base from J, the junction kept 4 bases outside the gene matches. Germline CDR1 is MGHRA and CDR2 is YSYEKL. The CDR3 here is CASSQAEGQSYEQYF. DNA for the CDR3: TGCGCCAGCAGCCAAGCCGAGGGACAGTCCTACGAGCAGTACTTC.

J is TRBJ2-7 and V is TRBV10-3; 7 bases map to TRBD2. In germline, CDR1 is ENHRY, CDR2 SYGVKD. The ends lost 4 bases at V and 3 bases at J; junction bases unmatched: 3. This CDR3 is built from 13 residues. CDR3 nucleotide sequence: TGTGCCATCAGTGCGGGAGGAGGCTACGAGCAGTACTTC. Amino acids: CAISAGGGYEQYF.

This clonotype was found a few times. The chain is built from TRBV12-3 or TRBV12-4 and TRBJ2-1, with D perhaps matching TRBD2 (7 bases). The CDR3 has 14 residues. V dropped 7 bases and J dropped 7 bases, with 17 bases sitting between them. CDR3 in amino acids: CASTEYGGLNEQFF. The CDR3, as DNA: TGTGCCAGCACCGAATACGGGGGGCTAAATGAGCAGTTCTTC.

The CDR3 region has the DNA TGTGCCAGCAGCCGGTTGTCCTCCTCTGGGGCCAACGTCCTGACTTTC. Residues: CASSRLSSSGANVLTF. The genes are TRBV3-1 and TRBJ2-6, with D hard to call. The CDR3 covers 16 residues. V gave up 4 bases and J gave up 0 bases, with 10 bases separating them. Germline V gives CDR1 LGHDT, CDR2 YNNKEL (reference sequence).